These 20 T cell receptor beta chains came from one sample sequenced in a study of beta chain features in type 1 diabetes. General study findings and limits: People with Type 1 diabetes carried modestly yet significantly shorter TCRB CDR3s in all four CD4+ subsets.

Their antigen targets remain unknown. Expressed TCRB transcripts were sequenced after all isolated RNA was converted to cDNA. Profiling relied on immunoSEQ multiplex PCR, and the TCRdb table lists in-frame clones only, not all of them. In the table there are 250,000 to 350,000 clones, approximately 14% of which are singletons. Material for sequencing was naive CD4+ T cells from blood. Receptors were obtained from a man under 40 with type 1 diabetes.

This clone came up a few times. This chain uses TRBV7-9 with TRBJ1-4; a weak D match, TRBD1 (5 bases). Trimming stripped 4 bases from V and 0 bases from J, with 9 bases between. The CDR3 contains 15 residues. Germline assignment: CDR1 SEHNR and CDR2 FQNEAQ (reference sequence). The DNA of the CDR3 is TGTGCCAGCAGCTGGGGACTCTCAACTAATGAAAAACTGTTTTTT. Translating gives CASSWGLSTNEKLFF.

The chain recombines TRBV6-5 with TRBJ1-2; perhaps TRBD1 as D (5 bases). The CDR3 length is 15 residues. Trimming removed 0 bases at V and 1 base at J, with 9 bases between. Per germline, CDR1 MNHEY and CDR2 SVGAGI. The CDR3 here is CASSYSQGFNYGYTF. As DNA, the CDR3 is TGTGCCAGCAGTTACTCGCAGGGTTTTAACTATGGCTACACCTTC.

Written as DNA, the CDR3 is TGTGCCAGCAGCCCCACGACAGGGGAGGATGGCTACACCTTC. It is translated as CASSPTTGEDGYTF. The V call is TRBV9, the J call TRBJ1-2; 8 nucleotides line up with TRBD1. From germline, CDR1 is SGDLS and CDR2 YYNGEE. The V gene end was trimmed by 4 bases and the J gene end by 6 bases; junction bases not matched to a gene: 8. This CDR3 is 14 amino acids long.

The V call is TRBV6-1, the J call TRBJ1-4; a weak D match, TRBD1 (5 bases). Trimming left V 0 bases short and J 0 bases short, with 8 bases between. The CDR3 consists of 16 residues. Germline assignment: CDR1 MNHNS and CDR2 SASEGT. The CDR3 coding sequence is TGTGCCAGCAGTGAAGCGCCAGGGCCAACTAATGAAAAACTGTTTTTT. Encoded protein: CASSEAPGPTNEKLFF.

This clone was seen repeatedly, ten times or more. This chain links TRBV29-1 with TRBJ2-5, with D possibly TRBD1 on 5 matching bases. Per the germline V gene, CDR1 is SQVTM and CDR2 is ANQGSEA. The CDR3 consists of 13 residues. The germline V and J ends were trimmed by 5 bases and 2 bases, with 12 bases remaining between them. The CDR3 is CSVNGWTQETQYF. Written as DNA, the CDR3 is TGCAGCGTTAACGGCTGGACACAAGAGACCCAGTACTTC.

The chain employs TRBV5-1 and TRBJ2-7; 9 bases match TRBD1. V was pared by 4 bases and J by 1 base, with 6 bases of the junction left unmatched. This CDR3 spans 15 amino acids. Per the germline V gene, CDR1 is SGHRS and CDR2 is YFSETQ. CDR3 bases: TGCGCCAGCAGCCTCGGGACAGGGAGGTCCTACGAGCAGTACTTC. This translates into CASSLGTGRSYEQYF. The entire variable domain, with the rest obtained from reference TRBV5-1 and TRBJ2-7, is as follows: KAGVTQTPRYLIKTRGQQVTLSCSPISGHRSVSWYQQTPGQGLQFLFEYFSETQRNKGNFPGRFSGRQFSNSRSEMNVSTLELGDSALYLCASSLGTGRSYEQYFGPGTRLTVT.

CDR3 sequence: CASSLQGGTNYGYTF. CDR3 DNA sequence: TGCGCCAGCAGCTTACAAGGAGGAACTAACTATGGCTACACCTTC. V gene TRBV5-1 combines with J gene TRBJ1-2; D ambiguous. Trimming cost V 2 bases and J 0 bases, with 11 bases left between them. The CDR3 has 15 residues. CDR1 SGHRS and CDR2 YFSETQ come from the germline V gene.

The rearrangement links TRBV2 to TRBJ2-7; no firm D call. Germline V CDR1 and CDR2: SNHLY, FYNNEI. The CDR3 totals 11 residues. V was shortened by 6 bases and J by 3 bases, with 6 bases between the two germline ends. CDR3 loop: CASRLYYEQYF. The CDR3 DNA reads TGTGCCAGCAGATTATACTACGAGCAGTACTTC.

V is TRBV7-8 and J is TRBJ2-1, with TRBD1 matching over 7 bases. The ends lost 6 bases at V and 2 bases at J; junction bases unmatched: 7. Germline assignment: CDR1 SGHVS and CDR2 FQNEAQ. This CDR3 has 15 amino acids. The CDR3 DNA sequence: TGTGCCAGCAGTCGCACGGGACAGACCTACAATGAGCAGTTCTTC. It is translated as CASSRTGQTYNEQFF.

This clone came up a few times. The chain recombines TRBV7-2 with TRBJ2-1; TRBD1 aligns across 7 bases. From germline, CDR1 is SGHTA and CDR2 FQGNSA. The junction had 9 bases not matched to a gene; V was cut back by 4 bases and J by 15 bases. This CDR3 is built from 12 residues. The CDR3 DNA is TGTGCCAGCAGCTCTGGGACAGCCCGAAGGTTCTTC. Translated, it gives CASSSGTARRFF. Full variable domain (remainder filled in from reference TRBV7-2 and TRBJ2-1): GAGVSQSPSNKVTEKGKDVELRCDPISGHTALYWYRQSLGQGLEFLIYFQGNSAPDKSGLPSDRFSAERTGGSVSTLTIQRTQQEDSAVYLCASSSGTARRFFGPGTRLTVL.

This clone turned up a few times. This sequence joins TRBV4-2 and TRBJ1-2; 10 bases fit TRBD1. In germline, CDR1 is LGHNA, CDR2 YNFKEQ. Unmatched junction bases numbered 5, after V lost 0 bases and J lost 4 bases. This CDR3 spans 16 amino acids. The DNA of the CDR3 is TGTGCCAGCAGCCAAGAGTCGGGACAGGGGTTCTATGGCTACACCTTC. Its protein is CASSQESGQGFYGYTF.

V usage is TRBV29-1 and J usage is TRBJ2-7; D possibly corresponds to TRBD1 (5 bases). The CDR3 spans 13 residues. Germline V gene lookup returns CDR1 SQVTM and CDR2 ANQGSEA. Trimming took 4 bases from V and 0 from J, leaving 10 bases between them. CDR3 in amino acids: CSVAGLGSYEQYF. CDR3 bases: TGCAGCGTTGCAGGGCTGGGCTCCTACGAGCAGTACTTC.

The sample holds a few counts of this clone. The chain carries TRBV9 and TRBJ2-7; D gene uncertain. This CDR3 contains 17 residues. CDR1 and CDR2 from the germline V gene are SGDLS and YYNGEE. Trimming removed 4 bases from V and 0 bases from J, with 20 bases in between. The CDR3 bases are TGTGCCAGCAGCCCCGCCCCGGTCCGCTCATACTCCTACGAGCAGTACTTC. Translation gives CASSPAPVRSYSYEQYF.

This clone was seen a handful of times. The genes are TRBV7-2 and TRBJ2-2; D is unclear. The CDR3 loop spans 14 amino acids. V was shortened by 2 bases and J by 7 bases, with 11 bases between the two germline ends. Per germline, CDR1 SGHTA and CDR2 FQGNSA. In DNA form, the CDR3 reads TGTGCCAGCAGCTTATGGCGGCGAGACGGGGAGCTGTTTTTT. This translates into CASSLWRRDGELFF.

In this sample, this clone turned up a few times. V usage is TRBV25-1 and J usage is TRBJ2-1, with D tentatively TRBD2 (5 bases). The V end lost 5 bases, the J end lost 1 base, and 9 bases lay between the germline ends. CDR3 length: 14 residues. Germline V gene sequence: CDR1 MGHDK, CDR2 SYGVNS. The CDR3 bases are TGTGCCAGCAGTTACAGCGGTTCCTACAATGAGCAGTTCTTC. It specifies CASSYSGSYNEQFF.

This clone was seen only a few times. The chain carries TRBV2 and TRBJ2-7; D is possibly TRBD1 (6 bases). V was trimmed by 2 bases and J by 4 bases, leaving 12 bases between them. The CDR3 covers 14 residues. Germline lookup yields CDR1 SNHLY and CDR2 FYNNEI. The CDR3 DNA follows: TGTGCCAGCAGTGAACAGGGGCGGTTTTACGAGCAGTACTTC. Its protein is CASSEQGRFYEQYF.

This clone has more than one count but fewer than ten. The chain is built from TRBV28 and TRBJ2-3; D is unresolved. V was trimmed by 4 bases and J by 0 bases, leaving 14 bases between them. This CDR3 spans 16 amino acids. The germline V gene has CDR1 MDHEN and CDR2 SYDVKM. CDR3 in DNA: TGTGCCAGCAGTTCGGGTAGTTACGCTAGCACAGATACGCAGTATTTT. Translation gives CASSSGSYASTDTQYF.

The chain uses TRBV5-1 and TRBJ2-1; a weak D match, TRBD2 (6 bases). Germline V CDR1 and CDR2: SGHRS, YFSETQ. The V end was cut by 6 bases, the J end by 5 bases, with 9 bases between. The CDR3 consists of 12 residues. The DNA for the CDR3 is TGCGCCAGCACGGGAGAGGACAATGAGCAGTTCTTC. Its translation: CASTGEDNEQFF.

The chain carries TRBV29-1 and TRBJ1-3, with a possible D match to TRBD1 (5 bases). CDR1 and CDR2 (germline): SQVTM, ANQGSEA. CDR3 length: 14 residues. V dropped 4 bases and J dropped 0 bases, with 10 bases sitting between them. As DNA, the CDR3 is TGCAGCGTTGGGGCAGGACACTCTGGAAACACCATATATTTT. Translated, it gives CSVGAGHSGNTIYF.

The V and J genes are TRBV5-1 and TRBJ2-1; the D gene is possibly TRBD1 (7 bases). The CDR3 length is 15 residues. The germline gives CDR1 SGHRS, CDR2 YFSETQ. The germline V and J ends were trimmed by 3 bases and 0 bases, with 10 bases remaining between them. DNA for the CDR3: TGCGCCAGCAGCTGGGGGGACAGCTCCTACAATGAGCAGTTCTTC. Its translation: CASSWGDSSYNEQFF.